The present entry profiles one T cell receptor beta chain with its context. This sample is drawn from a study of blood T cell repertoires in COVID-19. Generated by immunoSEQ multiplex PCR, the TCRdb table keeps only in-frame clones and is missing some. The profile shows approximately 83,000 clones, 88% of them singletons. The V gene's germline CDR1 is LGHNA and CDR2 YSLEER. The CDR3 consists of 15 residues. V was pared by 1 base and J by 3 bases, with 13 bases between. Sequenced input: peripheral blood. The chain links TRBV4-3 to TRBJ2-7; D may be TRBD2 (6 bases). The receptor was derived from a man aged 65 to 85 with acute or convalescent COVID-19. The DNA for the CDR3 is TGCGCCAGCAGCCAAGCCCATCTAGCGTTCTACGAGCAGTACTTC. Its protein product is CASSQAHLAFYEQYF.